This T cell receptor beta chain was identified during a study of T cells in Graves' hyperthyroidism and ophthalmopathy. Study-wide results and caveats: Separating ophthalmopathy from stable hyperthyroidism was achieved by a 13 V-J model.

This clonotype was seen many times. The target antigen is unknown. The CDR3 regions of TCR beta were amplified from RNA transcripts. Primed by the HTBI set, a first-round RT-PCR was run on the TCR CDR3. TCRdb re-called the multiplex PCR reads through MiXCR, storing one row per CDR3 protein. The table shows about 640,000 distinct CDR3 sequences, with 14% occurring only once. Fresh peripheral blood, 10 ml, was the source of the PBMCs. The receptor was derived from a woman between 45 and 60 years old with Graves' ophthalmopathy. What was sequenced was blood.

CDR3 DNA: TGTGCCAGCTGGTCTGGGAGCTCCTACGAGCAGTACTTC. Residues: CASWSGSSYEQYF. The chain combines TRBV27 with TRBJ2-7, with D perhaps matching TRBD2 (5 bases). The CDR3 has 13 amino acids. The ends were cut back, 8 bases at V and 0 bases at J, with 11 bases in the middle. Germline CDR1 is MNHEY and CDR2 is SMNVEV (reference sequence).